The 4 T cell receptor beta chains in this list originate from one sample, sequenced in a study of T cell changes during pregnancy in multiple sclerosis. Method: immunoSEQ multiplex PCR; TCRdb's copy keeps in-frame clones and lacks some. This sample has 85,000 to 95,000 clones; about nine tenths occur once, and the top ten carry around 1.7%. This sample comprised peripheral blood, obtained after pregnancy. The receptors here all came from a female donor in good health, enrolled as a control in a pregnancy study.

A few counts support this clone. The chain couples TRBV7-6 to TRBJ1-1; 10 positions agree with TRBD1. V gave up 1 base and J gave up 7 bases; unmatched junction bases: 0. The CDR3 sequence is 13 residues long. The germline gives CDR1 SGHVS, CDR2 FNYEAQ. In DNA form, the CDR3 reads TGTGCCAGCAGCTTAGGGACAGGGGGTGAAGCTTTCTTT. The encoded protein is CASSLGTGGEAFF.

The DNA of the CDR3 is TGTGCCAGCAGCCCCGGGACTAGCTCTGGAAACACCATATATTTT. Translated: CASSPGTSSGNTIYF. This chain joins TRBV7-2 and TRBJ1-3; possible D gene TRBD1, 5 bases. The CDR3 length is 15 residues. Looked up from germline, CDR1 is SGHTA and CDR2 is FQGNSA. Trimming pared 5 bases from V and 0 bases from J, leaving 11 bases between. The full variable domain, with the rest looked up from reference TRBV7-2 and TRBJ1-3, is GAGVSQSPSNKVTEKGKDVELRCDPISGHTALYWYRQSLGQGLEFLIYFQGNSAPDKSGLPSDRFSAERTGGSVSTLTIQRTQQEDSAVYLCASSPGTSSGNTIYFGEGSWLTVV.

The chain uses TRBV18 and TRBJ2-1; 8 positions match TRBD2. Germline V lookup: CDR1 KGHSH, CDR2 LQKENI. This CDR3 comprises 15 residues. V shed 2 bases and J 6 bases; nucleotides not matched to a gene: 6. The CDR3 nucleotides are TGTGCCAGCTCACCAAGCGGGGGCATCCTCAATGAGCAGTTCTTC. This gives the protein CASSPSGGILNEQFF.

This chain uses TRBV15 with TRBJ2-5; 9 bases are a match to TRBD1. V lost 3 bases to trimming and J lost 4 bases; unmatched junction nucleotides: 6. The CDR3 sequence is 15 residues long. Germline V gives CDR1 LNHNV, CDR2 YYDKDF (reference sequence). The CDR3 DNA is TGTGCCACCAGCAGTAGGACAGGGGTGGTAGAGACCCAGTACTTC. This sequence encodes CATSSRTGVVETQYF.